Following are 27 T cell receptor beta chains from one sample sequenced in a study of neurological immune-mediated disorders. Each CDR3 protein is one row after TCRdb ran MiXCR on the 5' RACE reads. The sample has over 15,000 distinct CDR3 sequences; roughly 15% are singletons. The sample comprised PBMCs. These receptors were taken from a man in his sixties with HTLV-1-associated myelopathy (HAM/TSP).

The table lists this clonotype with many counts. The chain has TRBV6-6 and TRBJ2-5, with 11 positions matching TRBD2. Germline assignment: CDR1 MNHNY and CDR2 SVGAGI (reference sequence). The CDR3 runs 15 residues. V trimming: 7 bases; J trimming: 5 bases; junction bases outside the gene matches: 9. The CDR3 DNA is TGTGCCAGCAAACTACCGCTAGCGGGGGGTGAGACCCAGTACTTC. Its protein product is CASKLPLAGGETQYF.

Judged by abundance, this clonotype is medium-sized (0.01 to 0.1%). The chain has TRBV5-1 and TRBJ1-1, with TRBD1 matching 7 bases. The CDR3 is 14 residues long. V lost 5 bases and J lost 0; bases outside the gene matches: 4. Germline V gene sequence: CDR1 SGHRS, CDR2 YFSETQ. CDR3 nucleotide sequence: TGCGCCAGCAGGGTTGGACAGGTGAACACTGAAGCTTTCTTT. Translating it yields CASRVGQVNTEAFF.

This clonotype was seen many times. The chain couples TRBV7-6 to TRBJ2-3; 10 bases are shared with TRBD2. The CDR3 covers 16 residues. V shed 5 bases, J shed 3 bases, and the junction held 8 bases outside the gene matches. The germline gives CDR1 SGHVS, CDR2 FNYEAQ. For the CDR3, the DNA is TGTGCCAGCAGCCTCGCGCCTAGCGGGGGAACAGATACGCAGTATTTT. Encoded protein: CASSLAPSGGTDTQYF.

This clonotype was picked up many times. The chain links TRBV12-3 or TRBV12-4 to TRBJ2-7, with a possible D match to TRBD1 (6 bases). Trimming left V 3 bases short and J 7 bases short, with 13 bases between. CDR3 size: 13 residues. DNA for the CDR3: TGTGCCAGCAGTTTCAACAGGGTGTGGGAGCAGTACTTC. This gives the protein CASSFNRVWEQYF.

Many counts were recorded for this clonotype. The chain is built from TRBV6-5 and TRBJ2-5, with D unclear. Germline loops: CDR1 MNHEY, CDR2 SVGAGI. The CDR3 contains 15 residues. V lost 6 bases, J lost 0 bases, and 14 bases lay in between. The chain's CDR3 is CASRVPRLYQETQYF. The CDR3 region has the DNA TGTGCCAGCAGGGTCCCACGCTTGTACCAAGAGACCCAGTACTTC.

This clonotype has a count of ten or more. V gene TRBV5-1 combines with J gene TRBJ2-7; 9 nucleotides agree with TRBD1. Germline assignment: CDR1 SGHRS and CDR2 YFSETQ. The V segment lost 4 bases and the J segment 5 bases; nucleotides outside the gene matches: 7. The CDR3 spans 14 residues. CDR3 nucleotide sequence: TGCGCCAGCAGCCCGGGACAGGGTAGAGACGAGCAGTACTTC. The encoded protein is CASSPGQGRDEQYF.

By share, this clonotype ranks as medium-sized. The chain couples TRBV2 to TRBJ2-2; tentative D call: TRBD2 (6 bases). V gave up 7 bases and J gave up 1 base, with 10 bases separating them. Germline values: CDR1 SNHLY, CDR2 FYNNEI. This CDR3 is built from 14 residues. This chain's CDR3 is CASTRDWNTGELFF. As DNA, the CDR3 is TGTGCCAGCACAAGGGACTGGAACACCGGGGAGCTGTTTTTT.

This clonotype counts as medium-sized. The chain recombines TRBV20-1 with TRBJ2-5; D gene ambiguous. The V gene's germline CDR1 is DFQATT and CDR2 SNEGSKA (reference sequence). CDR3 length equals 14 residues. Trimming pared 1 base from V and 5 bases from J, leaving 14 bases between. In DNA form, the CDR3 reads TGCAGTGCTAGAGGGGCGGTGCTATTGGAGACCCAGTACTTC. This encodes CSARGAVLLETQYF.

This clonotype was detected many times. The V call is TRBV5-5, the J call TRBJ1-1; D may be TRBD1 (5 bases). Deletions cut 5 bases from V and 5 bases from J, with 16 bases between. Germline V gene sequence: CDR1 SGHKS, CDR2 YYEKEE (reference sequence). The CDR3 length is 14 residues. The CDR3 sequence: CASRRVREGTEAFF. Here the CDR3 DNA reads TGTGCCAGCAGGCGCGTGAGGGAGGGGACTGAAGCTTTCTTT.

This clonotype turned up a few times. This chain links TRBV10-2 with TRBJ1-3; TRBD1 matches at 10 bases. The junction had 7 bases not matched to a gene; V was cut back by 5 bases and J by 0 bases. Germline loops: CDR1 WSHSY, CDR2 SAAADI. The CDR3 contains 17 residues. The CDR3 reads CASSLPGDRGSGNTIYF. As DNA, the CDR3 is TGCGCCAGCAGTTTACCGGGGGACAGGGGCTCTGGAAACACCATATATTTT.

This clonotype was seen ten or more times. The chain uses TRBV20-1 and TRBJ2-4, with D possibly TRBD2 on 5 matching bases. The V and J ends lost 3 bases and 8 bases respectively, with 8 bases between them. This CDR3 comprises 11 residues. Germline lookup yields CDR1 DFQATT and CDR2 SNEGSKA (reference sequence). The DNA of the CDR3 is TGCAGTGCTAGCTCGGAGGACATTCAGTACTTC. Its protein product is CSASSEDIQYF.

With regard to this clonotype: Its ends do not fully match the called genes, so a read error is possible. The CDR3 coding sequence is TGCGCCAGCAGCTATGCGGGAGGCACCTGGGAGCTGTTTTTT. Amino acids: CASSYAGGTWELFF. The chain is built from TRBV5-1 and TRBJ2-2; 8 positions match TRBD2. This CDR3 has 14 residues. Germline CDR1 reads SGHRS; CDR2 reads YFSETQ. The entire variable domain, with the rest obtained from reference TRBV5-1 and TRBJ2-2, is as follows: KAGVTQTPRYLIKTRGQQVTLSCSPISGHRSVSWYQQTPGQGLQFLFEYFSETQRNKGNFPGRFSGRQFSNSRSEMNVSTLELGDSALYLCASSYAGGTWELFFGEGSRLTVL.

This clonotype came up many times. The CDR3 sequence is CSAPPGTSGGETQYF. DNA for the CDR3: TGCAGTGCCCCCCCTGGGACTAGCGGGGGAGAGACCCAGTACTTC. The V and J genes are TRBV20-1 and TRBJ2-5, with 14 bases aligning to TRBD2. The CDR3 covers 15 residues. V lost 6 bases and J lost 4; bases outside the gene matches: 7. The V gene's germline CDR1 is DFQATT and CDR2 SNEGSKA (reference sequence).

This clonotype is medium-sized. The chain links TRBV20-1 to TRBJ2-1; TRBD1 agrees at 10 bases. From germline, CDR1 is DFQATT and CDR2 SNEGSKA (reference sequence). The V segment lost 4 bases and the J segment 8 bases; nucleotides outside the gene matches: 11. This CDR3 comprises 15 residues. The CDR3 coding sequence is TGCAGTGCTACTCACAGGGGGACAGGGGTCGATGAGCAGTTCTTC. This codes for CSATHRGTGVDEQFF.

The table lists this clonotype with many counts. The chain recombines TRBV6-5 with TRBJ1-4; 11 bases map to TRBD1. The germline gives CDR1 MNHEY, CDR2 SVGAGI. This CDR3 contains 16 residues. V was pared by 4 bases and J by 2 bases, with 3 bases of the junction left unmatched. The CDR3 protein is CASSWTGGNTNEKLFF. CDR3 DNA: TGTGCCAGCAGTTGGACAGGGGGCAATACTAATGAAAAACTGTTTTTT.

This clonotype was detected only a few times. J is TRBJ2-1 and V is TRBV12-3 or TRBV12-4; TRBD1 aligns across 11 bases. With 4 bases clipped from V and 3 bases from J, the junction kept 8 bases outside the gene matches. The CDR3 is made up of 17 amino acids. The CDR3 DNA follows: TGTGCCAGCAGTTCAACCCCCGGGACAGGGGGCTACAATGAGCAGTTCTTC. Translation: CASSSTPGTGGYNEQFF.

This clonotype was seen ten or more times. V and J are TRBV21-1 and TRBJ2-2; the D call TRBD1 from the table was never checked on the DNA. TRBV21-1 is noted as a pseudogene. CDR3 length: 19 amino acids. The CDR3 reads CASSKQWWDPTTDTGELFF. CDR3 DNA sequence: TGTGCCAGCAGCAAACAATGGTGGGACCCGACTACTGACACCGGGGAGCTGTTTTTT.

This clonotype was picked up many times. The chain uses TRBV6-5 and TRBJ2-2; 8 bases align to TRBD2. Germline lookup yields CDR1 MNHEY and CDR2 SVGAGI. This CDR3 has 19 amino acids. J was trimmed by 2 bases and V by 2 bases; bases with no gene match: 13. The CDR3 loop is CASSYRPGTRGVNTGELFF. DNA for the CDR3: TGTGCCAGCAGTTACCGTCCCGGGACTAGAGGGGTAAACACCGGGGAGCTGTTTTTT.

There are many counts of this clonotype. The junction differs from germline at one of its ends, possibly a read error. The V and J genes are TRBV7-7 and TRBJ2-7, with D perhaps TRBD1 or TRBD2 (5 bases each). The CDR3 loop spans 14 amino acids. CDR1 SSHAT and CDR2 FNYEAQ come from the germline V gene (reference sequence). The DNA for the CDR3 is TGTGCTAGCAGTTCTAACGACGGGACCGACGAGCAGTACTTC. Amino acid sequence: CASSSNDGTDEQYF.

This clonotype was observed many times. V usage is TRBV20-1 and J usage is TRBJ2-1; TRBD2 aligns across 8 bases. Germline lookup yields CDR1 DFQATT and CDR2 SNEGSKA (reference sequence). The trim removed 3 bases at V and 0 bases at J, leaving 7 bases unmatched. CDR3 length: 16 residues. The CDR3 region has the DNA TGCAGTGCTAGCGGCGGGGGGAGCCTCTCCTACAATGAGCAGTTCTTC. Protein sequence: CSASGGGSLSYNEQFF.

This clonotype came up many times. The V gene is TRBV7-9, the J gene TRBJ2-5, with D possibly matching TRBD2 (5 bases). Germline lookup yields CDR1 SEHNR and CDR2 FQNEAQ (reference sequence). The V end was cut by 1 base, the J end by 2 bases, with 14 bases between. The CDR3 covers 16 residues. CDR3 nucleotide sequence: TGTGCCAGCAGCTTAGGTTGGGCAACGGGGCAAGAGACCCAGTACTTC. It specifies CASSLGWATGQETQYF.

This clonotype has ten or more counts. The CDR3 DNA reads as TGCGCCAGCAGCTTGATGCAGGGGGCAAATGAAAAACTGTTTTTT. It is translated as CASSLMQGANEKLFF. V and J are TRBV5-1 and TRBJ1-4, with 8 bases lining up with TRBD1. V trimming: 1 base; J trimming: 5 bases; junction bases outside the gene matches: 4. Germline CDR1 reads SGHRS; CDR2 reads YFSETQ. The CDR3 covers 15 residues.

This clonotype was seen ten or more times. V gene TRBV7-2 combines with J gene TRBJ1-6, with D uncertain. The CDR3 length is 15 residues. V was clipped by 0 bases and J by 2 bases, with 5 bases between them. The germline V gene encodes CDR1 SGHTA and CDR2 FQGNSA. Written as DNA, the CDR3 is TGTGCCAGCAGCTTAGCCGGGGCCTATAATTCACCCCTCCACTTT. The encoded protein is CASSLAGAYNSPLHF. Drawing the rest from reference TRBV7-2 and TRBJ1-6, the complete variable domain is GAGVSQSPSNKVTEKGKDVELRCDPISGHTALYWYRQSLGQGLEFLIYFQGNSAPDKSGLPSDRFSAERTGGSVSTLTIQRTQQEDSAVYLCASSLAGAYNSPLHFGNGTRLTVT.

This clonotype appeared a few times. The chain has TRBV20-1 and TRBJ2-2; TRBD2 matches 9 bases. Losses at the gene ends were 5 bases for V and 6 bases for J; bases not matched to a gene: 7. CDR1 and CDR2 from the germline V gene are DFQATT and SNEGSKA (reference sequence). This CDR3 is 14 amino acids long. The CDR3 DNA sequence: TGCAGTGCTGGTCCTAGCGGGGTGCCCGGGGAGCTGTTTTTT. This sequence encodes CSAGPSGVPGELFF.

This clonotype was observed at least ten times. The J gene is TRBJ2-1, the V gene TRBV20-1, with a tentative D call TRBD2 (6 bases). Trimming stripped 1 base from V and 7 bases from J, with 8 bases between. Per germline, CDR1 DFQATT and CDR2 SNEGSKA (reference sequence). The CDR3 has 12 amino acids. The CDR3 region is CSARALANEQFF. The CDR3 DNA is TGCAGTGCTAGAGCGCTAGCGAATGAGCAGTTCTTC.

By share, this clonotype ranks as medium-sized. The CDR3 DNA sequence: TGCGCCAGCAGCTCGGGACAGGGGGTCCAAGAGACCCAGTACTTC. Protein: CASSSGQGVQETQYF. The chain recombines TRBV5-1 with TRBJ2-5; 11 bases line up with TRBD1. This CDR3 spans 15 amino acids. From germline, CDR1 is SGHRS and CDR2 YFSETQ. Trimming took 3 bases from V and 1 from J; bases not matched to a gene: 2. Together with reference TRBV5-1 and TRBJ2-5, the CDR3 gives the full variable domain: KAGVTQTPRYLIKTRGQQVTLSCSPISGHRSVSWYQQTPGQGLQFLFEYFSETQRNKGNFPGRFSGRQFSNSRSEMNVSTLELGDSALYLCASSSGQGVQETQYFGPGTRLLVL.

This chain uses TRBV29-1 with TRBJ1-2, with a weak D call TRBD1 (6 bases). The CDR3 has 13 residues. Germline values: CDR1 SQVTM, CDR2 ANQGSEA. The chain's CDR3 is CSFPRGADYGYTF. CDR3 nucleotides: TGCAGTTTCCCCCGGGGGGCGGACTATGGCTACACCTTC.